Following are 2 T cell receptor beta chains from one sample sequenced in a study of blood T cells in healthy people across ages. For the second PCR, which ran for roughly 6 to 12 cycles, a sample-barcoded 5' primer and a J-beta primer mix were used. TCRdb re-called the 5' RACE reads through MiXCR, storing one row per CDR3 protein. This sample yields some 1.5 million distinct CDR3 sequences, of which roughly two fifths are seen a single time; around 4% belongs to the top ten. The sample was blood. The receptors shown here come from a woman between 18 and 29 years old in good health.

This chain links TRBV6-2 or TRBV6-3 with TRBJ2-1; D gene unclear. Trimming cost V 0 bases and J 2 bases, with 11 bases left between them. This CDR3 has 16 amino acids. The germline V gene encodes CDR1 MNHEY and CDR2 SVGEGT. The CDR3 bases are TGTGCCAGCAGTTACTCGTCCTTTTGGCCCTACAATGAGCAGTTCTTC. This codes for CASSYSSFWPYNEQFF.

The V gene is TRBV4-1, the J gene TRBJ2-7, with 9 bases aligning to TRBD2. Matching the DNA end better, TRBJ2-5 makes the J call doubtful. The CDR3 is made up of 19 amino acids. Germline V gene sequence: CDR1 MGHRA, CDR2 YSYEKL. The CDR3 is CASSQRTPWLAGAKETQYF. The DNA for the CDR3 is TGCGCCAGCAGCCAACGCACCCCTTGGTTAGCGGGGGCTAAAGAGACCCAGTACTTC.